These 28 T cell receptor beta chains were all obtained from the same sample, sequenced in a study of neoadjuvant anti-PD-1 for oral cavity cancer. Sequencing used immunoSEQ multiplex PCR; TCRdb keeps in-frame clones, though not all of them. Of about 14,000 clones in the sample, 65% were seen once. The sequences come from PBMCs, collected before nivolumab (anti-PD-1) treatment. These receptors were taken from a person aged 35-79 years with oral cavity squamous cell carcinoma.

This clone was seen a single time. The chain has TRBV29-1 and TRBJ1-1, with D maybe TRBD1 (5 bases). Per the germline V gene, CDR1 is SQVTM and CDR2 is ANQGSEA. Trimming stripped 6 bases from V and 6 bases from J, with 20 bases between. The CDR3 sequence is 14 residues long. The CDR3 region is CSVTRGGVVPEAFF. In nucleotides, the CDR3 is TGCAGCGTCACTCGGGGCGGGGTAGTTCCTGAAGCTTTCTTT.

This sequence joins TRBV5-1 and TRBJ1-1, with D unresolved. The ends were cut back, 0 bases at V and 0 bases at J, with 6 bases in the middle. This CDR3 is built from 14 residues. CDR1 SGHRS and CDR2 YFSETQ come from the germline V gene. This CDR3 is CASSLVRMNTEAFF. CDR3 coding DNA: TGCGCCAGCAGCTTGGTCAGAATGAACACTGAAGCTTTCTTT.

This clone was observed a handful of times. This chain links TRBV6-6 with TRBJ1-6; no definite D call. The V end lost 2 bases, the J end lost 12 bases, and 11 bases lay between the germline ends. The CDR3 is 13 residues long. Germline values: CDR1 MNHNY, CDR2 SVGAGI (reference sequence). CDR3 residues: CASSYPLGLPLHF. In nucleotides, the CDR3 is TGTGCCAGCAGTTACCCCCTTGGGTTACCCCTCCACTTT.

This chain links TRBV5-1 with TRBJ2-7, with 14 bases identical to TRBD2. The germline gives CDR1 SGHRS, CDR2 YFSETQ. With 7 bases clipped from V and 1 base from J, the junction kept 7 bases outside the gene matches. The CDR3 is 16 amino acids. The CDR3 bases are TGCGCCAGCTCCGGGACTAGCGGGAGTCATTCCTACGAGCAGTACTTC. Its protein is CASSGTSGSHSYEQYF.

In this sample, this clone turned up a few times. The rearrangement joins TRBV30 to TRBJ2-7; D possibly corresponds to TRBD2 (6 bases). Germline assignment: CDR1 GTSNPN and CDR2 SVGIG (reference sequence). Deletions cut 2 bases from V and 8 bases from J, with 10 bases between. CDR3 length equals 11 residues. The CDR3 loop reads CAWSPGGQQYF. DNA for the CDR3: TGTGCCTGGAGTCCCGGGGGTCAGCAGTACTTC.

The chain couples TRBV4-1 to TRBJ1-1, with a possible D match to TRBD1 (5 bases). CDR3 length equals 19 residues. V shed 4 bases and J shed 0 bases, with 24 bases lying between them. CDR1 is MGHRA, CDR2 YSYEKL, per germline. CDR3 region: CASSPAPDRRGRMNTEAFF. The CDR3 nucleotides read TGCGCCAGCAGCCCCGCGCCCGATAGGAGGGGTAGGATGAACACTGAAGCTTTCTTT.

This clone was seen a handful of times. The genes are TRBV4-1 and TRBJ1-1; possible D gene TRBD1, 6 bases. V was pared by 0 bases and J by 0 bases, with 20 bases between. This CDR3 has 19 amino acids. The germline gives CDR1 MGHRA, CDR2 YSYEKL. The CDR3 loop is CASSQENGMRTALNTEAFF. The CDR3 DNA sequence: TGCGCCAGCAGCCAAGAGAACGGGATGAGGACAGCATTGAACACTGAAGCTTTCTTT.

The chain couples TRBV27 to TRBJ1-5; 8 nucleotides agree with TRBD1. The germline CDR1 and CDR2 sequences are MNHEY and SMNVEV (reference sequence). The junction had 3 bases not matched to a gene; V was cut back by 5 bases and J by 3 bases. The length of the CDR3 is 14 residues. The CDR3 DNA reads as TGTGCCAGCAGTAGGACAGGGCCCAATCAGCCCCAGCATTTT. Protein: CASSRTGPNQPQHF.

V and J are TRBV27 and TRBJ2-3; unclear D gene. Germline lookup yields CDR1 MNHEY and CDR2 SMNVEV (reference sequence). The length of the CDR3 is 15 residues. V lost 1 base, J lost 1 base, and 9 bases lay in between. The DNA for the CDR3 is TGTGCCAGCAGTTTATTAGCAGTGCGCACAGATACGCAGTATTTT. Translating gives CASSLLAVRTDTQYF.

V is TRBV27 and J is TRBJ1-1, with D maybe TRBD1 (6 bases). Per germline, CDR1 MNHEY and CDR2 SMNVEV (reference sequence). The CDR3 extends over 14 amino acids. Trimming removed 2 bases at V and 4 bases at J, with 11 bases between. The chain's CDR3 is CASSLRGGATEAFF. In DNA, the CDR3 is TGTGCCAGCAGTTTAAGGGGGGGCGCCACTGAAGCTTTCTTT.

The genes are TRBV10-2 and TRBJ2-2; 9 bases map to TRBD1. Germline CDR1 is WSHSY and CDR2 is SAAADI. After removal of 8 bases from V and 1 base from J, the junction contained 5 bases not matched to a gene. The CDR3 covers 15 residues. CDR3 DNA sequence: TGCGCCAGCTTAACAGGGGGCTTGAACACCGGGGAGCTGTTTTTT. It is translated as CASLTGGLNTGELFF.

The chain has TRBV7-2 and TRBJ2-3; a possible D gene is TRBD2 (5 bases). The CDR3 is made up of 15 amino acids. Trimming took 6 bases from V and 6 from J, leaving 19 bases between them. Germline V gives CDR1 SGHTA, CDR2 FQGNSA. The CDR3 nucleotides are TGTGCCAGCAGGTCCGCGCAGGCGGGCCTGGATACGCAGTATTTT. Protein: CASRSAQAGLDTQYF.

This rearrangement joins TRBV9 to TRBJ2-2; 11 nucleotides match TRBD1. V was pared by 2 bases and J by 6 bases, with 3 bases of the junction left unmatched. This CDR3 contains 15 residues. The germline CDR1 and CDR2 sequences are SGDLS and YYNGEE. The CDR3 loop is CASSVGQGVAGELFF. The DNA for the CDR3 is TGTGCCAGCAGCGTGGGACAGGGGGTCGCCGGGGAGCTGTTTTTT. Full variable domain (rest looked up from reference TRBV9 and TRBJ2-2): DSGVTQTPKHLITATGQRVTLRCSPRSGDLSVYWYQQSLDQGLQFLIQYYNGEERAKGNILERFSAQQFPDLHSELNLSSLELGDSALYFCASSVGQGVAGELFFGEGSRLTVL.

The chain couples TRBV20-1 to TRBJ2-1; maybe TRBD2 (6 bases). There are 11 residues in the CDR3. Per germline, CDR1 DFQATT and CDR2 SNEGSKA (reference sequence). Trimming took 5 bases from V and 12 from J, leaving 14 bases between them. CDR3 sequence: CSAYSGSGQFF. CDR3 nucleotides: TGCAGTGCTTATTCCGGGAGTGGGCAGTTCTTC.

This CDR3 is CASSQVGTNMNIQYF. The CDR3 DNA is TGCGCCAGCAGCCAAGTAGGTACCAATATGAACATTCAGTACTTC. The rearrangement joins TRBV4-1 to TRBJ2-4; D is undetermined. Germline loops: CDR1 MGHRA, CDR2 YSYEKL. Trimming cost V 1 base and J 7 bases, with 14 bases left between them. This CDR3 comprises 15 residues.

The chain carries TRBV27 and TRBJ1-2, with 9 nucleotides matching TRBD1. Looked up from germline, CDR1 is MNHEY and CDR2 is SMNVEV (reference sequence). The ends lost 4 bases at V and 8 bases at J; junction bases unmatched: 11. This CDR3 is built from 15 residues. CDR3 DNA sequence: TGTGCCAGCAGTTCACGGGACAGGGCGAGTAGGGGCTACACCTTC. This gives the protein CASSSRDRASRGYTF.

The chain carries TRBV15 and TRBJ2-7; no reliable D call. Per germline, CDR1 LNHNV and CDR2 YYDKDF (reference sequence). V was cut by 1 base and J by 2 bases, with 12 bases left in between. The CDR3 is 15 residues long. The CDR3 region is CATSRGPGSPYEQYF. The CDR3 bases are TGTGCCACCAGCAGAGGGCCAGGCTCCCCCTACGAGCAGTACTTC. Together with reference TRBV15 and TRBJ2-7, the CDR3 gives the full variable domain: DAMVIQNPRYQVTQFGKPVTLSCSQTLNHNVMYWYQQKSSQAPKLLFHYYDKDFNNEADTPDNFQSRRPNTSFCFLDIRSPGLGDTAMYLCATSRGPGSPYEQYFGPGTRLTVT.

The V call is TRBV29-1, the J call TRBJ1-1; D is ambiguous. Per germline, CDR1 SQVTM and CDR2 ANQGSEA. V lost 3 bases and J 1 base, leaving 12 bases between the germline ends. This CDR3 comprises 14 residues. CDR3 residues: CSVELVARNTEAFF. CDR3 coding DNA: TGCAGCGTTGAGTTGGTGGCTAGGAACACTGAAGCTTTCTTT.

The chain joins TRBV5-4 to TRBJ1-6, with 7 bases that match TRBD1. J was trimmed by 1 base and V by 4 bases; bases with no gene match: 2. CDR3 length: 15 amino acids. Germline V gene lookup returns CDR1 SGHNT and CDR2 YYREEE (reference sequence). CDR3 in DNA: TGTGCCAGCAGCCAGGACAGGTCCTATAATTCACCCCTCCACTTT. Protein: CASSQDRSYNSPLHF. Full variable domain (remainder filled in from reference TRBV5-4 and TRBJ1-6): ETGVTQSPTHLIKTRGQQVTLRCSSQSGHNTVSWYQQALGQGPQFIFQYYREEENGRGNFPPRFSGLQFPNYSSELNVNALELDDSALYLCASSQDRSYNSPLHFGNGTRLTVT.

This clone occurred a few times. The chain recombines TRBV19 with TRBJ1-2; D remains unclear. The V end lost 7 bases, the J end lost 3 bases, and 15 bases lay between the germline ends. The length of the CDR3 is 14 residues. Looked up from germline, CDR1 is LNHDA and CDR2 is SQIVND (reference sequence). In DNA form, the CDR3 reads TGTGCCAGTACCCGGGCAGGCGGGGACTATGGCTACACCTTC. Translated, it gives CASTRAGGDYGYTF. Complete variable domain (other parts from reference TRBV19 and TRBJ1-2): DGGITQSPKYLFRKEGQNVTLSCEQNLNHDAMYWYRQDPGQGLRLIYYSQIVNDFQKGDIAEGYSVSREKKESFPLTVTSAQKNPTAFYLCASTRAGGDYGYTFGSGTRLTVV.

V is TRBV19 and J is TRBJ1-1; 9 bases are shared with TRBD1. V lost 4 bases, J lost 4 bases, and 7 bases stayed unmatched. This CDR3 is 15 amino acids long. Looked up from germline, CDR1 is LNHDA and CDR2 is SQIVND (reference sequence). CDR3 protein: CASSSRDRVFTEAFF. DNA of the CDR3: TGTGCCAGTAGTAGCCGGGACAGGGTTTTCACTGAAGCTTTCTTT.

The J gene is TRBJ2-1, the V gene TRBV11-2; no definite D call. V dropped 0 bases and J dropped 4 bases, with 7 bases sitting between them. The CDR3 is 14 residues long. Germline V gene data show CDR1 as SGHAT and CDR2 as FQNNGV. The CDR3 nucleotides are TGTGCCAGCAGCTTAGAATACAGTTACAATGAGCAGTTCTTC. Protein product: CASSLEYSYNEQFF.

CDR3 amino acids: CASSARTASNEQFF. In nucleotides, the CDR3 is TGTGCCAGCAGCGCCAGGACAGCTTCAAATGAGCAGTTCTTC. This sequence joins TRBV11-3 and TRBJ2-1; D perhaps matches TRBD1 (6 bases). CDR1 SGHNT and CDR2 YENEEA come from the germline V gene. The CDR3 runs 14 residues. The V gene lost 5 bases and the J gene lost 7 bases, with 15 bases spanning the gap.

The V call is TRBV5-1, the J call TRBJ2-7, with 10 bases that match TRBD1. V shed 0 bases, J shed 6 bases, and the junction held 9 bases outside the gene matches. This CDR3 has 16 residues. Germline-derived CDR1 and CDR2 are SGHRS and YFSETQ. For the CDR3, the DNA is TGCGCCAGCAGCTTGGCTGGGACAGGGGTCTCCCTCGAGCAGTACTTC. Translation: CASSLAGTGVSLEQYF.

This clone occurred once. CDR3 DNA: TGTGCCACCAGCAAGACAGGGGAAGAACCTGAAGCTTTCTTT. Translation gives CATSKTGEEPEAFF. The V gene is TRBV15, the J gene TRBJ1-1; 8 bases line up with TRBD1. V trimming: 4 bases; J trimming: 6 bases; junction bases outside the gene matches: 7. The germline V gene has CDR1 LNHNV and CDR2 YYDKDF (reference sequence). This CDR3 has 14 amino acids. Looking up the rest from reference TRBV15 and TRBJ1-1 gives the full variable domain: DAMVIQNPRYQVTQFGKPVTLSCSQTLNHNVMYWYQQKSSQAPKLLFHYYDKDFNNEADTPDNFQSRRPNTSFCFLDIRSPGLGDTAMYLCATSKTGEEPEAFFGQGTRLTVV.

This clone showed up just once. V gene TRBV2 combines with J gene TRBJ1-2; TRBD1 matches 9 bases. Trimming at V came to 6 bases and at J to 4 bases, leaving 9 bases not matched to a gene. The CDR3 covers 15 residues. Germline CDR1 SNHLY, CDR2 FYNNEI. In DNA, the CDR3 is TGTGCCAGCAGAAGCGGGACAGGGATTAGCTATGGCTACACCTTC. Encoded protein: CASRSGTGISYGYTF.

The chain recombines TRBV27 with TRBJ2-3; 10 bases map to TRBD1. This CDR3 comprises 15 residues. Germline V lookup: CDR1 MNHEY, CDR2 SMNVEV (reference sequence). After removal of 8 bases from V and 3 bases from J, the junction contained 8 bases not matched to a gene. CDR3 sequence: CASRTDRGLTDTQYF. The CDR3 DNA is TGTGCCAGCCGAACGGACAGGGGGTTAACAGATACGCAGTATTTT.

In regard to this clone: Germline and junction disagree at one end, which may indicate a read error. The CDR3 sequence: CASNLEGGIGGYTF. The CDR3 nucleotides read TGTGCCAGCAACTTAGAGGGGGGTATTGGTGGCTACACCTTC. V usage is TRBV7-2 and J usage is TRBJ1-2, with D possibly TRBD1 on 6 matching bases. Germline V gives CDR1 SGHTA, CDR2 FQGNSA. This CDR3 region has 14 residues.